This T cell receptor beta chain emerged from a study of low-dose radiotherapy and immunotherapy resistance in tumors. Across the whole study: The study gave patients oral aspirin 300 mg daily for four cycles from cycle 1 day 1.

Time point denoted: before trial treatment. Donors received a regimen that comprised nivolumab, ipilimumab, aspirin, low-dose cyclophosphamide and low-dose radiotherapy. Priming of first-strand cDNA relied on TRAV- and TRBV-specific primers (covering alpha and beta chains). The authors amplified TCRs for 20 to 25 PCR cycles with a constant-region primer and a V-primer adapter. TCRdb passed the reads through MiXCR, listing each CDR3 protein once. This sample yields 80,000 to 95,000 distinct CDR3 sequences, of which 9.4% are seen a single time; roughly 1% belongs to the top ten. V dropped 4 bases and J dropped 0 bases, with 12 bases sitting between them. CDR1 is MNHNS, CDR2 SASEGT, per germline. CDR3 length: 15 amino acids. This clonotype showed up many times.

The input for sequencing was PBMCs, taken before treatment. The J gene is TRBJ2-5, the V gene TRBV6-1, with D hard to call. This receptor was identified in a male donor with prostate cancer. CDR3 region: CASSATPLYQETQYF. The CDR3 DNA reads as TGTGCCAGCAGTGCGACACCACTGTACCAAGAGACCCAGTACTTC.